This T cell receptor (beta chain) was sequenced during a study of CD8+ T cells in alopecia areata. Overall study findings and caveats: Clarity of TCR sharing across patients fell short of that in mice, possibly HLA-related.

Treatment in this sample: oral pan-JAK inhibitor, 5-10 mg twice daily. Following RNA extraction, reverse transcription yielded cDNA that acted as the sequencing template. Assay: immunoSEQ multiplex PCR; the TCRdb copy retains only in-frame clones and omits some. The sample has about 120,000 clones; approximately 60% are singletons. Regarding this clone: Its antigen is unidentified.

This CDR3 spans 13 amino acids. Trimming left V 0 bases short and J 3 bases short, with 4 bases between. Germline V gene lookup returns CDR1 LGHNA and CDR2 YNFKEQ. The chain has TRBV4-2 and TRBJ2-3, with unresolved D. Sample: CD4+ T cells sorted from blood, taken at week 4, from a patient treated with tofacitinib. This clonotype originated in a human donor with alopecia areata. This CDR3 reads CASSQDWTDTQYF. DNA for the CDR3: TGTGCCAGCAGCCAAGATTGGACAGATACGCAGTATTTT.